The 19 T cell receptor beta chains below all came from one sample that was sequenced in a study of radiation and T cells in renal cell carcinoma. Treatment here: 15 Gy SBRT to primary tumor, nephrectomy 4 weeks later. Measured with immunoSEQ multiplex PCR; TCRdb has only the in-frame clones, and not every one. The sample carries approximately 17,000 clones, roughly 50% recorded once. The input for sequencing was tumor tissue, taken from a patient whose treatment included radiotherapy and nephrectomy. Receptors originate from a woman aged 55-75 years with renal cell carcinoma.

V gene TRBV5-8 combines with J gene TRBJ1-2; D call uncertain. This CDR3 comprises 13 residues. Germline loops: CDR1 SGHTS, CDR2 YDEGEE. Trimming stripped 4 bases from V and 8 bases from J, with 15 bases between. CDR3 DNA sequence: TGTGCCAGCAGCGCCGGGTCCTCCCTGGGCTACACCTTC. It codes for CASSAGSSLGYTF.

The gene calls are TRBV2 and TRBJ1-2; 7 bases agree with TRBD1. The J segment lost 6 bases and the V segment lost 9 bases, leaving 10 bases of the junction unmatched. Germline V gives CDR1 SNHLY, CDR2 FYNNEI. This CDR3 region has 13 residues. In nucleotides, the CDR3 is TGTGCCAGGATGAGACAGGGAGGGGATGGCTACACCTTC. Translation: CARMRQGGDGYTF.

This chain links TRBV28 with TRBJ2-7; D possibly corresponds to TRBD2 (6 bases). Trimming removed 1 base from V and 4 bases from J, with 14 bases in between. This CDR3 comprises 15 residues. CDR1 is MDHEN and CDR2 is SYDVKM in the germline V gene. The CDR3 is CASSLYGGMEYEQYF. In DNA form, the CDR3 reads TGTGCCAGCAGTTTATATGGAGGGATGGAATACGAGCAGTACTTC.

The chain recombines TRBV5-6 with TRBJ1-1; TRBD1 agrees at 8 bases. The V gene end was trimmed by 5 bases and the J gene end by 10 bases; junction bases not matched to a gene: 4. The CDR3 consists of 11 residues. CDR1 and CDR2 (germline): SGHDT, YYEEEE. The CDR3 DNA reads TGTGCCAGCAGAGGACAGGGAGGAGCTTTCTTT. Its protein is CASRGQGGAFF.

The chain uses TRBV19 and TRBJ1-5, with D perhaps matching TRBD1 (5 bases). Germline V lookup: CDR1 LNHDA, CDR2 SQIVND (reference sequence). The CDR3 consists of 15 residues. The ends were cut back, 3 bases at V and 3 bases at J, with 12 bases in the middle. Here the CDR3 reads CASSIQAGFNQPQHF. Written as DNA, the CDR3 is TGTGCCAGTAGTATTCAGGCAGGGTTCAATCAGCCCCAGCATTTT.

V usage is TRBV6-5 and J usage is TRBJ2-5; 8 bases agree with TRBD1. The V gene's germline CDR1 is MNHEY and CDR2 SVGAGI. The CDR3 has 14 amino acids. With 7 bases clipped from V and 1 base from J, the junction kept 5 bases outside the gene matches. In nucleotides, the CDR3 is TGTGCCAGCACCGAGGGACAGGCCCAAGAGACCCAGTACTTC. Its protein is CASTEGQAQETQYF.

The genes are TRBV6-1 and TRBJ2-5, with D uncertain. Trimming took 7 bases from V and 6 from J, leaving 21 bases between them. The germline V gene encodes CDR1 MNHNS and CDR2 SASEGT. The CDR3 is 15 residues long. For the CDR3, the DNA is TGTGCCAGCACCGACCCAAAGGCTTTGGGCCAGACCCAGTACTTC. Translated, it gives CASTDPKALGQTQYF.

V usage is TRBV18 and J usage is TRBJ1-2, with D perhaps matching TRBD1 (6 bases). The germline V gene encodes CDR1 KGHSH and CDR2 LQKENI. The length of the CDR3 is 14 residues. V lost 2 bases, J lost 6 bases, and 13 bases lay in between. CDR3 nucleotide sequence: TGTGCCAGCTCACCATTTAAGGGGGACCATGGCTACACCTTC. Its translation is CASSPFKGDHGYTF.

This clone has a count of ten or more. The CDR3 sequence: CASSSLAGYSTDTQYF. In nucleotides, the CDR3 is TGTGCCAGCAGCTCGCTAGCGGGATATAGCACAGATACGCAGTATTTT. The chain carries TRBV7-9 and TRBJ2-3, with 9 bases matching TRBD2. Germline loops: CDR1 SEHNR, CDR2 FQNEAQ (reference sequence). The length of the CDR3 is 16 residues. V shed 4 bases, J shed 0 bases, and the junction held 5 bases outside the gene matches. The full variable domain, rest sourced from reference TRBV7-9 and TRBJ2-3, is DTGVSQNPRHKITKRGQNVTFRCDPISEHNRLYWYRQTLGQGPEFLTYFQNEAQLEKSRLLSDRFSAERPKGSFSTLEIQRTEQGDSAMYLCASSSLAGYSTDTQYFGPGTRLTVL.

The CDR3 reads CASSQDIVAGNLQGYTF. CDR3 nucleotides: TGCGCCAGCAGCCAAGATATCGTGGCAGGGAATCTTCAAGGCTACACCTTC. This rearrangement joins TRBV4-1 to TRBJ1-2; possible D gene TRBD1, 5 bases. Germline V CDR1 and CDR2: MGHRA, YSYEKL. V lost 0 bases, J lost 8 bases, and 22 bases lay in between. The CDR3 is made up of 17 amino acids.

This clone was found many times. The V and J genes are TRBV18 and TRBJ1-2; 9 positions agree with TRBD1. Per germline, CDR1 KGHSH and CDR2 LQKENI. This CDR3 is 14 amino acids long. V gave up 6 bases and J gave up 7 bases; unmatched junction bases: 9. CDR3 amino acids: CASSPGQGIGGYTF. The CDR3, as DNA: TGTGCCAGCTCGCCGGGACAGGGAATCGGTGGCTACACCTTC.

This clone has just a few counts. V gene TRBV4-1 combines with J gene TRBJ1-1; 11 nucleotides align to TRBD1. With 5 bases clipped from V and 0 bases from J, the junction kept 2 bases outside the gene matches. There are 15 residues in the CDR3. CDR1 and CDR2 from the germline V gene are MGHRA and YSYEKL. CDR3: CASSLGQGVNTEAFF. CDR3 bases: TGCGCCAGCAGCTTGGGACAGGGGGTGAACACTGAAGCTTTCTTT.

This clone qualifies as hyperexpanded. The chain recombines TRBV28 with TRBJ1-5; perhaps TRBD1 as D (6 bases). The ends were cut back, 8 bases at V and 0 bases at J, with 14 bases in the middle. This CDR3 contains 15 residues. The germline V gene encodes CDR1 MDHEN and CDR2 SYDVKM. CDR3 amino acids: CASRLQGYSNQPQHF. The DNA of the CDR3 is TGTGCCAGCCGCTTACAGGGATATAGCAATCAGCCCCAGCATTTT. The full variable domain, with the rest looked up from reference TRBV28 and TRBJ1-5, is DVKVTQSSRYLVKRTGEKVFLECVQDMDHENMFWYRQDPGLGLRLIYFSYDVKMKEKGDIPEGYSVSREKKERFSLILESASTNQTSMYLCASRLQGYSNQPQHFGDGTRLSIL.

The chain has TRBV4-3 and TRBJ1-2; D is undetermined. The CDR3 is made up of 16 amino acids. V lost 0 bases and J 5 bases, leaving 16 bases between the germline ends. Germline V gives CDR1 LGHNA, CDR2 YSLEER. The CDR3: CASSQEQRIGFYGYTF. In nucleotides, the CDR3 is TGCGCCAGCAGCCAAGAGCAACGAATAGGATTTTATGGCTACACCTTC.

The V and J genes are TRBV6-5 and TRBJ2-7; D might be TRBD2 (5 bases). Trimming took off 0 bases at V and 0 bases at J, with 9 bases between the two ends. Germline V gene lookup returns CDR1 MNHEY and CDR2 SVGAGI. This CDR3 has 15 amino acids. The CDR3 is CASSYSIAYSYEQYF. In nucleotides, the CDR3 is TGTGCCAGCAGTTACTCCATAGCGTACTCCTACGAGCAGTACTTC.

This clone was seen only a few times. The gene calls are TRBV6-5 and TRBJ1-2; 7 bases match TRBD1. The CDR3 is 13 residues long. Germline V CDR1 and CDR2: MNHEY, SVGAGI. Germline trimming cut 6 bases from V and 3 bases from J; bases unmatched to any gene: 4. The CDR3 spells CASRMDRYYGYTF. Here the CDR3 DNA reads TGTGCCAGCAGAATGGACAGGTACTATGGCTACACCTTC.

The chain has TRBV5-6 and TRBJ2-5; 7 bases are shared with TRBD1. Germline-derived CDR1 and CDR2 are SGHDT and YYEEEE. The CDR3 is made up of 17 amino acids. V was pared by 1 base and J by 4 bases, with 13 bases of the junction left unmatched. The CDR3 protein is CASSLRSFQGDGETQYF. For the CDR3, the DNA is TGTGCCAGCAGCTTGCGGTCTTTCCAGGGGGACGGAGAGACCCAGTACTTC. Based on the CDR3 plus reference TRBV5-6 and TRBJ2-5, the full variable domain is DAGVTQSPTHLIKTRGQQVTLRCSPKSGHDTVSWYQQALGQGPQFIFQYYEEEERQRGNFPDRFSGHQFPNYSSELNVNALLLGDSALYLCASSLRSFQGDGETQYFGPGTRLLVL.

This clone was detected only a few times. The CDR3 is CASSQGTGVVNEQFF. The CDR3 nucleotides read TGTGCCAGCAGCCAAGGGACAGGGGTGGTCAATGAGCAGTTCTTC. The chain joins TRBV7-2 to TRBJ2-1, with 10 bases aligning to TRBD1. Germline V CDR1 and CDR2: SGHTA, FQGNSA. V shed 5 bases and J 6 bases; nucleotides not matched to a gene: 7. This CDR3 has 15 residues.

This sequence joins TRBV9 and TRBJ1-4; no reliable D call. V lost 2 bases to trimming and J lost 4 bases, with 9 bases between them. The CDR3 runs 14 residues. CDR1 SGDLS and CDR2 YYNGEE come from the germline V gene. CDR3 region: CASSVYSGNEKLFF. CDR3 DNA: TGTGCCAGCAGCGTCTACAGTGGTAATGAAAAACTGTTTTTT.